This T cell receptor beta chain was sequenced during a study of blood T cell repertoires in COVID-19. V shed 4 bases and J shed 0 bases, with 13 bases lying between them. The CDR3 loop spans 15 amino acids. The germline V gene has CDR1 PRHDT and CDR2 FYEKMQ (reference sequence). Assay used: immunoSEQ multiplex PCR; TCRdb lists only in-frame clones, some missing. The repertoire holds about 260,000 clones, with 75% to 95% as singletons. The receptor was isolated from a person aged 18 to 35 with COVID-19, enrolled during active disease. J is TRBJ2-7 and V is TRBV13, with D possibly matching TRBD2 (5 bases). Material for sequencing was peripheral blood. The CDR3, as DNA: TGTGCCAGCAGCTCTCCGGACGGGAACTCCTACGAGCAGTACTTC. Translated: CASSSPDGNSYEQYF.